The rows below give T cell receptor beta chains drawn from one sample of a study of blood T cell repertoires in COVID-19. Using immunoSEQ multiplex PCR, the repertoire was profiled, and TCRdb retains in-frame clones only, with some absent. The sample includes approximately 150,000 clones, about 85% of them seen just once. The sequenced sample was peripheral blood. All receptors derive from a human donor with acute or convalescent COVID-19. The donor label of this sample is uncertain. Each CDR3 is given with its conserved first and last residue. The D gene is left open where the match is weak. Rows give clone size only sometimes, using once, few, many, or a class for an expanded clone.

CDR3	DNA	D	size	V	J
CASSRQGDDEQYF	TGCGCCAGCAGCAGACAGGGGGACGACGAGCAGTACTTC	TRBD1	.	TRBV5-1	TRBJ2-7
CASWGTGSLAFF	TGTGCCAGTTGGGGGACAGGGTCCTTGGCTTTCTTT	TRBD1	.	TRBV19	TRBJ1-1
CASSLVLTAPGTQYF	TGTGCCAGCAGCTTAGTCCTGACAGCCCCAGGGACCCAGTACTTC	.	.	TRBV7-2	TRBJ2-5
CAIRGSVTDTQYF	TGTGCCATCAGGGGCTCTGTTACAGATACGCAGTATTTT	.	.	TRBV10-3	TRBJ2-3
CASSREKLFF	TGTGCCAGCTCCAGAGAAAAACTGTTTTTT	.	.	TRBV28	TRBJ1-4
CAISQAEETQYF	TGTGCCATCAGCCAGGCCGAAGAGACCCAGTACTTC	.	.	TRBV10-3	TRBJ2-5
CASSEQTGDLQFF	TGTGCCAGCAGTGAACAAACTGGGGACTTGCAGTTCTTC	.	.	TRBV2	TRBJ2-1
CASSGQRGDYNEQFF	TGTGCCAGCAGCGGACAGCGGGGAGACTACAATGAGCAGTTCTTC	.	.	TRBV7-6	TRBJ2-1
CASSLFMGRANEQFF	TGCGCCAGCAGCTTGTTTATGGGCAGGGCCAATGAGCAGTTCTTC	.	.	TRBV5-1	TRBJ2-1
CASSPWTSGGADEQFF	TGTGCCAGCAGTCCCTGGACTAGCGGGGGGGCCGATGAGCAGTTCTTC	TRBD2	.	TRBV7-9	TRBJ2-1
CASSAMGTGGPAYYGYTF	TGTGCCAGCTCAGCCATGGGGACAGGGGGTCCAGCTTACTATGGCTACACCTTC	TRBD1	few	TRBV18	TRBJ1-2
CASSPGVGTPLQGLF	TGTGCCAGCTCACCGGGCGTAGGTACCCCCTTACAGGGTCTATTC	.	once	TRBV18	TRBJ2-7
CASSSDRVIYKTGELFF	TGTGCCAGCAGCTCCGACAGGGTAATCTATAAAACCGGGGAGCTGTTTTTT	TRBD1	.	TRBV6-2/TRBV6-3	TRBJ2-2
CASSLFPGQGANEQYF	TGTGCCAGCAGCTTATTTCCGGGACAGGGGGCTAACGAGCAGTACTTC	TRBD1	.	TRBV7-6	TRBJ2-7
CASPPGGGDTEAFF	TGTGCCAGCCCACCGGGGGGGGGTGACACTGAAGCTTTCTTT	.	.	TRBV7-9	TRBJ1-1
CASSPRLAGVGTDTQYF	TGTGCCAGCAGCCCACGACTAGCGGGAGTGGGCACAGATACGCAGTATTTT	TRBD2	.	TRBV7-3	TRBJ2-3
CASKSVGNTIYF	TGTGCCAGTAAATCGGTCGGAAACACCATATATTTT	.	.	TRBV19	TRBJ1-3
CASSYSISGYNEKLFF	TGTGCCAGCAGTTACTCGATTTCAGGATATAATGAAAAACTGTTTTTT	.	.	TRBV6-6	TRBJ1-4
CASSPPGGYGPGYTF	TGTGCCAGCTCACCACCTGGGGGGTACGGCCCTGGCTACACCTTC	.	.	TRBV18	TRBJ1-2
CASSPGTGPFEQYF	TGTGCCAGCAGCCCCGGGACAGGGCCGTTTGAGCAGTACTTC	TRBD1	.	TRBV27	TRBJ2-7
CASRMEGALDYGYTF	TGTGCCAGTCGGATGGAGGGGGCGTTAGACTATGGCTACACCTTC	TRBD1	once	TRBV19	TRBJ1-2
CASSFGTMNTEAFF	TGTGCCAGCTCATTCGGGACAATGAACACTGAAGCTTTCTTT	.	.	TRBV18	TRBJ1-1
CASSLAGGPGNEQFF	TGTGCCAGCAGCTTAGCGGGAGGGCCCGGCAATGAGCAGTTCTTC	TRBD2	.	TRBV11-2	TRBJ2-1
CASSMSGGGYEQYF	TGTGCCAGCAGCATGTCAGGGGGCGGGTACGAGCAGTACTTC	TRBD1	.	TRBV3-1/TRBV3-2	TRBJ2-7
CASSLGLAGYTDTQYF	TGTGCCAGCAGCTTAGGACTAGCGGGATACACAGATACGCAGTATTTT	TRBD2	.	TRBV7-2	TRBJ2-3
CASSPSWGASGYTF	TGTGCCAGCAGCCCCAGTTGGGGCGCCTCTGGCTACACCTTC	.	.	TRBV9	TRBJ1-2
CASSPGQSKSYGYTF	TGCGCCAGCAGCCCGGGACAGAGTAAATCCTATGGCTACACCTTC	TRBD1	once	TRBV5-1	TRBJ1-2
CASRSVEDRGAYEQYF	TGTGCCAGCAGATCTGTCGAGGACAGGGGAGCCTACGAGCAGTACTTC	TRBD1	.	TRBV7-2	TRBJ2-7
CASSLYYTVGYTF	TGCGCCAGCAGTCTTTACTACACCGTCGGCTACACCTTC	.	.	TRBV4-3	TRBJ1-2
CASSRDSVGTDTQYF	TGTGCCAGCAGCCGGGACAGTGTGGGCACAGATACGCAGTATTTT	TRBD1	.	TRBV5-4	TRBJ2-3
CASGARNSPNVLTF	TGTGCCAGCGGGGCCAGGAACTCACCCAACGTCCTGACTTTC	.	once	TRBV6-5	TRBJ2-6
CASSADRAEAFF	TGTGCCAGCTCAGCGGACAGGGCTGAAGCTTTCTTT	TRBD1	.	TRBV18	TRBJ1-1
CASRSDSPLHF	TGTGCCAGCAGATCCGATTCACCCCTCCACTTT	.	.	TRBV7-8	TRBJ1-6
CASSDRGYEQYF	TGTGCCAGCAGCGACAGGGGATACGAGCAGTACTTC	TRBD1	.	TRBV7-8	TRBJ2-7
CASSWLASRDTQYF	TGTGCCAGCAGTTGGCTAGCTTCGCGTGATACGCAGTATTTT	.	.	TRBV27	TRBJ2-3
CATSDLRERNQPQHF	TGTGCCACCAGTGATTTAAGGGAGAGAAATCAGCCCCAGCATTTT	.	.	TRBV24-1	TRBJ1-5
CASSSNTNTGELFF	TGCGCCAGCAGCTCGAACACGAACACCGGGGAGCTGTTTTTT	.	.	TRBV5-1	TRBJ2-2
CASSVMSGRAGNEQFF	TGCGCCAGCAGCGTAATGAGCGGGAGGGCCGGGAATGAGCAGTTCTTC	TRBD2	.	TRBV5-1	TRBJ2-1
CASSPGQENTEAFF	TGCGCCAGCAGCCCCGGACAGGAGAACACTGAAGCTTTCTTT	TRBD1	.	TRBV5-1	TRBJ1-1